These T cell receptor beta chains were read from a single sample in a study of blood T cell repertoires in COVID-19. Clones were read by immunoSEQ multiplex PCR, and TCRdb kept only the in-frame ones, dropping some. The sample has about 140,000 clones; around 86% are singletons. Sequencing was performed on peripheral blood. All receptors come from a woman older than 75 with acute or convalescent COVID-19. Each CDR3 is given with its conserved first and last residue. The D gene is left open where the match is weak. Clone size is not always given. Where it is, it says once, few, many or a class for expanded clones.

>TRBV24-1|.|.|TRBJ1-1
TGTGCCACCAGTGATTCCAAGACAGGGAACACTGAAGCTTTCTTT
CATSDSKTGNTEAFF
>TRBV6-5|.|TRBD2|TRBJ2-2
TGTGCCAGCAGTTACCTTAGCGGGAGGGCCGGCGGGGAGCTGTTTTTT
CASSYLSGRAGGELFF
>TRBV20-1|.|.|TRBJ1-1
TGCAGTGGTAAAAAGACCCGGGTAGCTTTCTTT
CSGKKTRVAFF
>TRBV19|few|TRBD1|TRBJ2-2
TGTGCCAGTAAGTCAAGGGACAGGAACACCGGGGAGCTGTTTTTT
CASKSRDRNTGELFF
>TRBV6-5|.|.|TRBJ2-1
TGTGCCAGCACCCAACCGGGGGGCAGCTACAATGAGCAGTTCTTC
CASTQPGGSYNEQFF
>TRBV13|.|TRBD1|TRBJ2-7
TGTGCCAGCAGCTTAGCGACAGGGCGAGCCCTCTCCTACGAGCAGTACTTC
CASSLATGRALSYEQYF
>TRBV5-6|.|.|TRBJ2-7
TGTGCCAGCTGGAGGCAGGGGATGAAATACGAGCAGTACTTC
CASWRQGMKYEQYF
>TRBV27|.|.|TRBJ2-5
TGTGCCAGCAGTGCCGAACCGACAGGCCTGGGGACCCAGTACTTC
CASSAEPTGLGTQYF
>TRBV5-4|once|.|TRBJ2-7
TGTGCCAGCAGCGTGGGGAGCGGAACCTACGAGCAGTACTTC
CASSVGSGTYEQYF
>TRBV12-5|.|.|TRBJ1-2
TGTGCTAGTGGTTTGGTCGGGGGAGCTGATGGCTACACCTTC
CASGLVGGADGYTF
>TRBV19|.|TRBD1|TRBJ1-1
TGTGCCAGTAGTGACAGGGCGAACACTGAAGCTTTCTTT
CASSDRANTEAFF
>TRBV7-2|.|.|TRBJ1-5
TGTGCCAGCAGCTTTTTGGGCCAGCCCCAGCATTTT
CASSFLGQPQHF
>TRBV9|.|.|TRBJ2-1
TGTGCCAGCAGCTCTGGGGGGGGCCGCTCCTACAATGAGCAGTTCTTC
CASSSGGGRSYNEQFF
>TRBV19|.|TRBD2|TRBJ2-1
TGTGCCAGTAGTATAGTCCCTAGCGGGATGGGCTCCTACAATGAGCAGTTCTTC
CASSIVPSGMGSYNEQFF
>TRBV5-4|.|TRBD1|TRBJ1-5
TGTGCCAGCAGGTGGACAGGGAGGGGTGGTGGCAATCAGCCCCAGCATTTT
CASRWTGRGGGNQPQHF
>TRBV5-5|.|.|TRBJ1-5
TGTGCCAGCAGCTTTGGAGCTCAGCCCCAGCATTTT
CASSFGAQPQHF
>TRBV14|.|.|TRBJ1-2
TGTGCCAGCAGCCAGGGGCGACAGAACTATGGCTACACCTTC
CASSQGRQNYGYTF
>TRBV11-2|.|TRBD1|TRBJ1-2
TGTGCCAGCAGCTTAGAAACAGGGGAGAACTATGGCTACACCTTC
CASSLETGENYGYTF
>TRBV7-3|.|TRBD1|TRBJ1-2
TGTGCCAGCAGCCCTGGACGAGGACAGGGGGGCTATGGCTACACCTTC
CASSPGRGQGGYGYTF
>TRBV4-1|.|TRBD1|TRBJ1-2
TGCGCCAGCAGCCAGTACACCGGGACAGGGAACTATGGCTACACCTTC
CASSQYTGTGNYGYTF
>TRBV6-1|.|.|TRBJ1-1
TGTGCCAGCAGTGAATACCTAGGGAACACTGAAGCTTTCTTT
CASSEYLGNTEAFF
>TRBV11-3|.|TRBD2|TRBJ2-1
TGTGCCAGCAGCTTACTGCGGGAGGGTGAGCAGTTCTTC
CASSLLREGEQFF
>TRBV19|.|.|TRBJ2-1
TGTGCCAGTAGTAGGGTAGGGCAGGGTCGCAATGAGCAGTTCTTC
CASSRVGQGRNEQFF
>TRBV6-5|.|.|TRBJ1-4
TGTGCCAGCAGTTACTCCACCGAGGGACATAATGAAAAACTGTTTTTT
CASSYSTEGHNEKLFF
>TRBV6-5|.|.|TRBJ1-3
TGTGCCAGCAGTTCAGAAGGAAACACCATATATTTT
CASSSEGNTIYF
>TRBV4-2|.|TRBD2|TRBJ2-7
TGTGCCAGCAGCCAACGAAAAAAACTAGCGGGAGACCACGAGCAGTACTTC
CASSQRKKLAGDHEQYF
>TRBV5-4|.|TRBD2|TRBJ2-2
TGTGCCAGCAGCCTAGGACTAGCGGGGTACACCGGGGAGCTGTTTTTT
CASSLGLAGYTGELFF